Listed below are T cell receptor beta chains from one sample, sequenced in a study of early T cells in non-severe SARS-CoV-2 infection. A single record per CDR3 protein comes from TCRdb applying MiXCR to the 5' RACE reads. The repertoire holds 75,000 to 100,000 distinct CDR3 sequences, with 11% to 15% as singletons. The source material was whole blood. These receptors came from an adult who was a healthcare worker with PCR-confirmed SARS-CoV-2 infection or an uninfected control (not recorded which). CDR3s include the opening cysteine and the closing phenylalanine or tryptophan. The D gene is left open where the match is weak. Clone sizes are given selectively: once, few, many, or a class where the clone is expanded.

abundance: few; j_gene: TRBJ2-2; v_gene: TRBV29-1; len: 13; d_gene: -; CDR3nt: TGCAGCGTCGACGACCAAAAGACCGGGGAGCTGTTTTTT; CDR3aa: CSVDDQKTGELFF
abundance: few; j_gene: TRBJ2-1; v_gene: TRBV5-5; len: 14; d_gene: -; CDR3nt: TGTGCCACCAAGGGAGAACGGTCCTACAATGAGCAGTTCTTC; CDR3aa: CATKGERSYNEQFF
abundance: few; j_gene: TRBJ1-5; v_gene: TRBV24-1; len: 14; d_gene: -; CDR3nt: TGTGCCACCAGTGATACCTTAGTAGATCAGCCCCAGCATTTT; CDR3aa: CATSDTLVDQPQHF
abundance: -; j_gene: TRBJ1-3; v_gene: TRBV29-1; len: 14; d_gene: -; CDR3nt: TGCAGCGTTGATCAGGGAAGCTCTGGAAACACCATATATTTT; CDR3aa: CSVDQGSSGNTIYF
abundance: -; j_gene: TRBJ1-2; v_gene: TRBV5-1; len: 14; d_gene: -; CDR3nt: TGCGCCAGCAGCTTGGCCCTGGGTACAGCTGGCTACACCTTC; CDR3aa: CASSLALGTAGYTF
abundance: few; j_gene: TRBJ1-1; v_gene: TRBV28; len: 13; d_gene: -; CDR3nt: TGTGCCAGCAGGACAGCCTTCAACACTGAAGCTTTCTTT; CDR3aa: CASRTAFNTEAFF
abundance: few; j_gene: TRBJ2-2; v_gene: TRBV29-1; len: 13; d_gene: -; CDR3nt: TGCAGCGTTGGGCAGGGAGACACCGGGGAGCTGTTTTTT; CDR3aa: CSVGQGDTGELFF
abundance: -; j_gene: TRBJ2-1; v_gene: TRBV5-4; len: 15; d_gene: -; CDR3nt: TGTGCCAGCAGCTTAGGGACGGCCACGTACAATGAGCAGTTCTTC; CDR3aa: CASSLGTATYNEQFF
abundance: -; j_gene: TRBJ1-2; v_gene: TRBV3-1; len: 13; d_gene: -; CDR3nt: TGTGCCAGCAGCCCTCTAGCTAACTATGGCTACACCTTC; CDR3aa: CASSPLANYGYTF
abundance: -; j_gene: TRBJ1-4; v_gene: TRBV28; len: 13; d_gene: -; CDR3nt: TGTGCCAGCAGTCGGGGAACTAATGAAAAACTGTTTTTT; CDR3aa: CASSRGTNEKLFF
abundance: few; j_gene: TRBJ1-1; v_gene: TRBV6-1; len: 12; d_gene: TRBD1; CDR3nt: TGTGCCAGCGGCGGACAGGTCCTCGCCGCTTTCTTT; CDR3aa: CASGGQVLAAFF
abundance: -; j_gene: TRBJ2-2; v_gene: TRBV5-1; len: 14; d_gene: TRBD1; CDR3nt: TGCGCCAGCAGGCCGGGACAGGCGGACGGGGAGCTGTTTTTT; CDR3aa: CASRPGQADGELFF
abundance: few; j_gene: TRBJ1-5; v_gene: TRBV7-9; len: 14; d_gene: -; CDR3nt: TGTGCCAGCAGCTTAGCAGGGAGCGGTCAGCCCCAGCATTTT; CDR3aa: CASSLAGSGQPQHF
abundance: -; j_gene: TRBJ1-1; v_gene: TRBV3-1; len: 13; d_gene: -; CDR3nt: TGTGCCAGCAGCCAACACCCCGGGGGCCAAGCTTTCTTT; CDR3aa: CASSQHPGGQAFF
abundance: few; j_gene: TRBJ2-7; v_gene: TRBV6-1; len: 16; d_gene: TRBD2; CDR3nt: TGTGCCAGCAGTGAAGTGGCGGGGGGCCCCTCCTACGAGCAGTACTTC; CDR3aa: CASSEVAGGPSYEQYF
abundance: few; j_gene: TRBJ2-3; v_gene: TRBV11-2; len: 17; d_gene: TRBD2; CDR3nt: TGTGCCAGCAGCTTAGTGGTAGCGGGGGGTAGCACAGATACGCAGTATTTT; CDR3aa: CASSLVVAGGSTDTQYF
abundance: -; j_gene: TRBJ2-2; v_gene: TRBV12-3/TRBV12-4; len: 15; d_gene: -; CDR3nt: TGTGCCAGCAGTTTGGGGTGGACGAACACCGGGGAGCTGTTTTTT; CDR3aa: CASSLGWTNTGELFF
abundance: many; j_gene: TRBJ2-5; v_gene: TRBV7-3; len: 13; d_gene: -; CDR3nt: TGTGCCAGCAGTTCGGGGAGGCAAGAGACCCAGTACTTC; CDR3aa: CASSSGRQETQYF
abundance: few; j_gene: TRBJ1-1; v_gene: TRBV5-4; len: 13; d_gene: -; CDR3nt: TGTGCCAGCACCCCAGCAGGGGTCACTGAAGCTTTCTTT; CDR3aa: CASTPAGVTEAFF
abundance: few; j_gene: TRBJ2-5; v_gene: TRBV7-9; len: 15; d_gene: -; CDR3nt: TGTGCCAGCAGCTACGACAACCTGCTTGTCGGGACCCAGTACTTC; CDR3aa: CASSYDNLLVGTQYF
abundance: many; j_gene: TRBJ2-7; v_gene: TRBV7-6; len: 12; d_gene: -; CDR3nt: TGTGCCAGCAGCCTCGCAACCTACGAGCAGTACTTC; CDR3aa: CASSLATYEQYF
abundance: few; j_gene: TRBJ1-4; v_gene: TRBV7-9; len: 18; d_gene: -; CDR3nt: TGTGCCAGCAGCTTAGTTTCCGGGGCAGATCGGGGGCTTGAAAAACTGTTTTTT; CDR3aa: CASSLVSGADRGLEKLFF
abundance: -; j_gene: TRBJ2-7; v_gene: TRBV12-3/TRBV12-4; len: 14; d_gene: -; CDR3nt: TGTGCCAGCAGTTTAGCCACGTGGGACTACGAGCAGTACTTC; CDR3aa: CASSLATWDYEQYF
abundance: -; j_gene: TRBJ1-3; v_gene: TRBV29-1; len: 14; d_gene: -; CDR3nt: TGCAGCGCCCGGGACAAGCTCTCTGGAAACACCATATATTTT; CDR3aa: CSARDKLSGNTIYF
abundance: many; j_gene: TRBJ1-6; v_gene: TRBV11-2; len: 14; d_gene: -; CDR3nt: TGTGCCAGCAGCTTCGGCAGTCCCAATTCACCCCTCCACTTT; CDR3aa: CASSFGSPNSPLHF
abundance: few; j_gene: TRBJ1-2; v_gene: TRBV29-1; len: 12; d_gene: -; CDR3nt: TGCAGCGTTGAAGCCACGGACTATGGCTACACCTTC; CDR3aa: CSVEATDYGYTF